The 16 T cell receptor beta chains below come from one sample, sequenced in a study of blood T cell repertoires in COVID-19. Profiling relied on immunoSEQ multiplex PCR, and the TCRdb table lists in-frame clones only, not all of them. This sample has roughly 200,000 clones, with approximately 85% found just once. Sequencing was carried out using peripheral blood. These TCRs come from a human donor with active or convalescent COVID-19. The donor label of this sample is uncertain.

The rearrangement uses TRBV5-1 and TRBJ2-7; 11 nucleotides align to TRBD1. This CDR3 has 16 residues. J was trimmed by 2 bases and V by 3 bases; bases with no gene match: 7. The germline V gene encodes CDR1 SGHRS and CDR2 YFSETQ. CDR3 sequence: CASSSRTGGDPYEQYF. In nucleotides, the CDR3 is TGCGCCAGCAGCTCCCGGACAGGGGGCGATCCCTACGAGCAGTACTTC.

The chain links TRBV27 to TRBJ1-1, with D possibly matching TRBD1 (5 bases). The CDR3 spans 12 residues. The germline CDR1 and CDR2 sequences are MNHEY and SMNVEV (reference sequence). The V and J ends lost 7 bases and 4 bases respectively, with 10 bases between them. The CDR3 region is CASIRRGTEAFF. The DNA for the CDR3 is TGTGCCAGCATTCGGAGGGGCACTGAAGCTTTCTTT.

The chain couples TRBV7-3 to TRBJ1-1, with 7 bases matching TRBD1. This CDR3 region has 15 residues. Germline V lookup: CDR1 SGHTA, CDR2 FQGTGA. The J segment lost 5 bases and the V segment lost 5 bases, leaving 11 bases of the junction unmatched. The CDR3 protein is CASSIVQGGKTEAFF. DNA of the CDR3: TGTGCCAGCAGCATAGTCCAGGGGGGAAAAACTGAAGCTTTCTTT.

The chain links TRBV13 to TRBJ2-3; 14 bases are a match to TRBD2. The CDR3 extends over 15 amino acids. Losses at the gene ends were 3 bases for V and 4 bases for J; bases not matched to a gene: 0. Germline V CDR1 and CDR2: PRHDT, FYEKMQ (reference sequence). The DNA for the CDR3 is TGTGCCAGCAGCTTGACTAGCGGGGGGGCAGATACGCAGTATTTT. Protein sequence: CASSLTSGGADTQYF.

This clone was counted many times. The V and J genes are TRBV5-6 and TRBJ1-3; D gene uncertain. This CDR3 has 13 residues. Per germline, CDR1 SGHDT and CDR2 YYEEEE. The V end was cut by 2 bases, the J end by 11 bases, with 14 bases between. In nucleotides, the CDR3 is TGTGCCAGCAGCTTTAAGCAACCCACGGCCATATATTTT. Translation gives CASSFKQPTAIYF. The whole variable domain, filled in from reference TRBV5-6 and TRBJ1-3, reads DAGVTQSPTHLIKTRGQQVTLRCSPKSGHDTVSWYQQALGQGPQFIFQYYEEEERQRGNFPDRFSGHQFPNYSSELNVNALLLGDSALYLCASSFKQPTAIYFGEGSWLTVV.

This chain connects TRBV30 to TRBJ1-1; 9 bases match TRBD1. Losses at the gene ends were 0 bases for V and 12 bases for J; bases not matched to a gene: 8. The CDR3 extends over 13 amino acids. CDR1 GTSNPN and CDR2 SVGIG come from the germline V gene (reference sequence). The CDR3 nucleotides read TGTGCCTGGAGTGTGGGGGACAGGGTTCGAACTTTCTTT. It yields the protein CAWSVGDRVRTFF.

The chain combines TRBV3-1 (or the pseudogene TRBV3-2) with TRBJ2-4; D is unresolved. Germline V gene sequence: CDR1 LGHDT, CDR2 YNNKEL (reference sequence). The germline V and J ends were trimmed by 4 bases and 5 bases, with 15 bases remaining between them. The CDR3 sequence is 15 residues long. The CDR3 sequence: CASSLYRRGENIQYF. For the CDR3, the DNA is TGTGCCAGCAGCCTATATCGGAGAGGCGAAAACATTCAGTACTTC.

CDR3 sequence reads: CASSGPGQGSAETYNEQFF. As DNA, the CDR3 is TGTGCCAGCAGCGGTCCGGGACAGGGGTCCGCGGAGACCTACAATGAGCAGTTCTTC. This chain connects TRBV13 to TRBJ2-1; TRBD1 matches at 10 bases. This CDR3 is 19 amino acids long. Germline-derived CDR1 and CDR2 are PRHDT and FYEKMQ (reference sequence). J gave up 2 bases and V 5 bases, and 15 bases lay outside the gene matches.

The CDR3, as DNA: TGTGCCAGTAGTATCCCAAGGGGACAGGTGGGCCACGAGCAGTACTTC. Protein sequence: CASSIPRGQVGHEQYF. The rearrangement links TRBV19 to TRBJ2-7; TRBD1 aligns across 8 bases. Germline lookup yields CDR1 LNHDA and CDR2 SQIVND (reference sequence). CDR3 length: 16 residues. The J segment lost 5 bases and the V segment lost 3 bases, leaving 12 bases of the junction unmatched.

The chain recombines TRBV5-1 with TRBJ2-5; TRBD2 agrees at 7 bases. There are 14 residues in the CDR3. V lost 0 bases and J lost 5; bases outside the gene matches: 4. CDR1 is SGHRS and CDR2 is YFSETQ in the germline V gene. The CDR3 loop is CASSLGTSSETQYF. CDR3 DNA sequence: TGCGCCAGCAGCTTGGGGACTAGTTCTGAGACCCAGTACTTC.

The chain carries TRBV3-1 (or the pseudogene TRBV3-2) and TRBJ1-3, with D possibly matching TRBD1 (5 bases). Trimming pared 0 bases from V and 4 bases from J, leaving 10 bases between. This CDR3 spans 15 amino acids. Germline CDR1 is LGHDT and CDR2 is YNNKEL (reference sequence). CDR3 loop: CASSQDSGIGNTIYF. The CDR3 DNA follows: TGTGCCAGCAGCCAAGACTCAGGGATAGGAAACACCATATATTTT.

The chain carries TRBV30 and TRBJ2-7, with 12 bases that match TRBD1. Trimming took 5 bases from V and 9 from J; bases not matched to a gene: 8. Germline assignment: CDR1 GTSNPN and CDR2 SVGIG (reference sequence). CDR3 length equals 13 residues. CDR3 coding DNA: TGTGCCTGGGAGGCGGGACAGGGGGCCAGGCAGTACTTC. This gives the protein CAWEAGQGARQYF.

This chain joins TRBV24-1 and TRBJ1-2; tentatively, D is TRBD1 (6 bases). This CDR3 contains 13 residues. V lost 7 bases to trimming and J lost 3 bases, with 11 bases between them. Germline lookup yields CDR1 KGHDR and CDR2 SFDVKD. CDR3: CATSGGHHYGYTF. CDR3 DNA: TGTGCCACCAGCGGGGGGCACCACTATGGCTACACCTTC.

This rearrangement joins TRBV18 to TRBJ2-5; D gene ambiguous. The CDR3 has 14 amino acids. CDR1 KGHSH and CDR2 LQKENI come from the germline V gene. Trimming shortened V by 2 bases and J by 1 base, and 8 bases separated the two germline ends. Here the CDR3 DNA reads TGTGCCAGCTCACCAGTGGCCGTCCAAGAGACCCAGTACTTC. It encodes CASSPVAVQETQYF.

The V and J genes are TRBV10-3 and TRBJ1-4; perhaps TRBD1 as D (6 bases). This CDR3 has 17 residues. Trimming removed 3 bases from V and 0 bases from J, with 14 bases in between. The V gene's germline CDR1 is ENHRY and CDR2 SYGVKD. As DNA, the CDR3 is TGTGCCATCAGTGAACAGGGCCAGCCTACAACTAATGAAAAACTGTTTTTT. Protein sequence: CAISEQGQPTTNEKLFF.

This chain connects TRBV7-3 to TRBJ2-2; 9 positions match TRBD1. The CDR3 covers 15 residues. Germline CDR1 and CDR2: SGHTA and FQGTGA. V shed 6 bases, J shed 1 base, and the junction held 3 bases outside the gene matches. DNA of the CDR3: TGTGCCAGCAGGCGGGGACAGGGGAACACCGGGGAGCTGTTTTTT. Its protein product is CASRRGQGNTGELFF.